This note documents a single TCR beta chain sequence. The antigen remains unidentified. This CDR3 is also generated by other DNA sequences in the sample. The data derive from a study of T cells in localized non-small cell lung cancer. Broader study findings: The study sequenced only one region of the tumor. As a result, intratumor heterogeneity could not be excluded and remains possible. Exceeding tumor, uninvolved adjacent lung had the highest T cell clonality. In adjacent lung appeared a median around 60 of the top 100 tumor clones.

Libraries were prepared by immunoSEQ multiplex PCR; TCRdb keeps only in-frame clonotypes and omits some of them. The table records about 41,000 clones, more than 70% of them present only once. The CDR3 contains 17 residues. Germline CDR1 reads SGHVS; CDR2 reads FNYEAQ. V shed 7 bases and J 4 bases; nucleotides not matched to a gene: 9. The TCR sequence derives from a female donor at least 60 years old with stage I squamous cell lung carcinoma. The V call is TRBV7-6, the J call TRBJ2-5, with 16 bases matching TRBD2. The sequencing here drew on peripheral blood, taken before any cancer treatment. CDR3 sequence: CASNSGLAGGRSETQYF. The CDR3 coding sequence is TGTGCCAGCAACTCGGGACTAGCGGGAGGGAGGTCAGAGACCCAGTACTTC.